A single sample is the source of the 9 T cell receptor beta chains below, sequenced in a study of TIL therapy for anti-PD-1-resistant metastatic lung cancer. Documented time point: pre-treatment sample, taken before nivolumab and TIL therapy. Most excised metastases sampled were pleural nodules or supraclavicular lymph nodes. This was the immunoSEQ v3 assay. Data came from immunoSEQ multiplex PCR; TCRdb stores just in-frame clones and leaves some out. This sample has about 95,000 clones, with approximately 65% found just once. Sequenced here: tumor tissue, sampled at baseline. Source of these receptors: a person aged 25-85 years with non-small cell lung cancer.

The rearrangement uses TRBV18 and TRBJ2-2; the match to TRBD1 covers 9 bases. The CDR3 covers 15 residues. CDR1 is KGHSH, CDR2 LQKENI, per germline. Trimming took 0 bases from V and 6 from J; bases not matched to a gene: 2. The CDR3 DNA reads as TGTGCCAGCTCACCACCGAACAGGGGGCCCGGGGAGCTGTTTTTT. It yields the protein CASSPPNRGPGELFF.

This clone was detected only once. This chain uses TRBV7-2 with TRBJ1-5; D is perhaps TRBD1 (6 bases). V was cut by 6 bases and J by 5 bases, with 14 bases left in between. CDR1 and CDR2 (germline): SGHTA, FQGNSA. The length of the CDR3 is 14 residues. CDR3 DNA: TGTGCCAGCAGTCGAGGGGGGGCGGATCAGCCCCAGCATTTT. Protein: CASSRGGADQPQHF.

This clone appeared once. The rearrangement links TRBV5-4 to TRBJ2-7; D might be TRBD1 or TRBD2, each matching 6 bases. This CDR3 spans 16 amino acids. Germline lookup yields CDR1 SGHNT and CDR2 YYREEE (reference sequence). V was trimmed by 5 bases and J by 6 bases, leaving 24 bases between them. This CDR3 is CASSTGGPGPSGEQYF. CDR3 nucleotides: TGTGCCAGCAGTACCGGGGGCCCCGGGCCAAGTGGCGAGCAGTACTTC. The variable domain in full, completed from reference TRBV5-4 and TRBJ2-7, reads ETGVTQSPTHLIKTRGQQVTLRCSSQSGHNTVSWYQQALGQGPQFIFQYYREEENGRGNFPPRFSGLQFPNYSSELNVNALELDDSALYLCASSTGGPGPSGEQYFGPGTRLTVT.

V gene TRBV15 combines with J gene TRBJ2-1; D is tentatively TRBD1 or TRBD2 (5 bases each). V lost 5 bases to trimming and J lost 2 bases, with 16 bases between them. The CDR3 spans 16 residues. Per germline, CDR1 LNHNV and CDR2 YYDKDF (reference sequence). CDR3 sequence: CATSRYRDPPYNEQFF. CDR3 sequence (DNA): TGTGCCACCAGCCGGTACCGGGACCCCCCCTACAATGAGCAGTTCTTC.

This clone was detected ten times or more. V gene TRBV28 combines with J gene TRBJ1-2; D remains unclear. Germline CDR1 reads MDHEN; CDR2 reads SYDVKM. Between the trimmed V and J ends, which lost 7 bases and 6 bases, there was a span of 9 bases. CDR3 length: 11 amino acids. The CDR3 sequence: CASTSVDGYTF. The CDR3 DNA sequence: TGTGCCAGCACCTCCGTGGATGGCTACACCTTC.

The V call is TRBV3-1 (or the pseudogene TRBV3-2), the J call TRBJ2-1; D is unclear. V was shortened by 3 bases and J by 6 bases, with 9 bases between the two germline ends. Germline lookup yields CDR1 LGHDT and CDR2 YNNKEL (reference sequence). The CDR3 is made up of 13 amino acids. The CDR3 here is CASSHLDGNEQFF. DNA of the CDR3: TGTGCCAGCAGCCATCTGGACGGCAATGAGCAGTTCTTC.

The gene calls are TRBV5-1 and TRBJ2-3, with D possibly being TRBD2 (5 bases). Germline V lookup: CDR1 SGHRS, CDR2 YFSETQ. The CDR3 totals 15 residues. V lost 0 bases, J lost 1 base, and 9 bases lay in between. CDR3 bases: TGCGCCAGCAGCTTGGACGGGGTGGGCACAGATACGCAGTATTTT. The encoded protein is CASSLDGVGTDTQYF.

The sample holds a few counts of this clone. The rearrangement uses TRBV5-1 and TRBJ1-6; the match to TRBD1 covers 7 bases. Per the germline V gene, CDR1 is SGHRS and CDR2 is YFSETQ. The CDR3 totals 17 residues. The J segment lost 0 bases and the V segment lost 4 bases, leaving 7 bases of the junction unmatched. CDR3 DNA: TGCGCCAGCAGCCGGGGGGGACAGAGCTCCTATAATTCACCCCTCCACTTT. Amino acids: CASSRGGQSSYNSPLHF.

Only a few counts were recorded for this clone. The gene calls are TRBV30 and TRBJ2-2; D unclear. This CDR3 has 12 amino acids. From germline, CDR1 is GTSNPN and CDR2 SVGIG (reference sequence). The V and J ends lost 5 bases and 5 bases respectively, with 9 bases between them. CDR3 region: CAWQYLTGELFF. The CDR3 DNA reads TGTGCCTGGCAATATTTGACCGGGGAGCTGTTTTTT.